What follows is one T cell receptor (beta chain) and its context. Sequenced by immunoSEQ multiplex PCR; TCRdb stores in-frame clones only, minus some. The data hold around 150,000 clones, with over 70% observed a single time. Grouping used clinical history reported by participants in a survey and questionnaire. This sample is drawn from a study of blood T cell repertoires in COVID-19. Study-level background: Specimens from acute and convalescent COVID-19 originated in the United States, Italy and Spain. PBMCs, B-cell-depleted T cells, or T cells were the source of the cDNA or gDNA that made up the material.

The V and J ends lost 3 bases and 4 bases, in that order; junction bases with no gene match: 7. CDR3 length: 15 residues. CDR1 and CDR2 (germline): SQVTM, ANQGSEA. This chain links TRBV29-1 with TRBJ1-2, with 11 nucleotides matching TRBD1. This clonotype was obtained from a man aged 50 to 60 who had recovered from COVID-19. Material: PBMCs or T cells enriched from blood (not recorded which). The CDR3 is CSVDLSGTGGYGYTF. The DNA of the CDR3 is TGCAGCGTTGATCTTTCTGGGACAGGGGGCTATGGCTACACCTTC. Full variable domain (missing parts from reference TRBV29-1 and TRBJ1-2): SAVISQKPSRDICQRGTSLTIQCQVDSQVTMMFWYRQQPGQSLTLIATANQGSEATYESGFVIDKFPISRPNLTFSTLTVSNMSPEDSSIYLCSVDLSGTGGYGYTFGSGTRLTVV.